This T cell receptor beta chain was observed in a study of control samples from healthy donors and cancer patients (TCRdb year 2020). Details on this clone: The clone's antigen remains unknown. Base-call qualities are not available, and no considerably larger clone is one nucleotide away.

Library prep was done by the immunoSEQ multiplex PCR assay. Sourced from immuneACCESS, this table was stored by TCRdb with only in-frame sequences that have V and J called. A share of the clones is absent; for the studies checked, an unresolved V gene accounts for under half, and the remainder has no known explanation. The sample data list 170,000 or so clones, and approximately 91% of these were observed just once. The ten largest clonotypes hold around 2% of the sample. Unmatched junction bases come to 9, with V trimmed by 3 bases and J by 10 bases. CDR1 MNHNS and CDR2 SASEGT were looked up in the germline V gene. Taken from cysteine to phenylalanine, the CDR3 has 15 residues. The retained sequence is limited to the CDR3, 45 bases, with the frame set at the first base.

The chain employs TRBV6-1 and TRBJ1-6; the junction holds 7 bases that match TRBD1. Sequencing input: blood. This TCR came from a woman in her thirties or forties in good health. CDR3 reads: CASSDLGQGVSPLHF. The sequenced DNA: TGTGCCAGCAGTGATTTGGGGCAGGGGGTATCACCCCTCCACTTT.